What follows is one TCR beta chain and its context. Its specificity is not known. No infections or other immune events were documented during collection. This specimen belongs to a study of identifying expanded T cells in peripheral blood. This CDR3 region has 15 residues. Germline CDR1 reads LNHDA; CDR2 reads SQIVND (reference sequence). Germline trimming cut 3 bases from V and 6 bases from J; bases unmatched to any gene: 6. Clones were read by immunoSEQ multiplex PCR, and TCRdb kept only the in-frame ones, dropping some. The sample consists of about 91,000 clones, 85% to 90% of them appearing once. Study-level findings and limits: Roughly 1.2 clones differed between technical replicates, versus about 15 and 19 over time. Roughly two-week clone count variance significantly increased as total template count grew.

The rearrangement joins TRBV19 to TRBJ1-1; 11 nucleotides match TRBD1. What was sequenced was blood. The receptor's source is a person between 18 and 75 years old in good health. CDR3: CASSIGGTGGSEAFF. CDR3 in DNA: TGTGCCAGTAGTATCGGCGGGACAGGGGGGTCTGAAGCTTTCTTT.